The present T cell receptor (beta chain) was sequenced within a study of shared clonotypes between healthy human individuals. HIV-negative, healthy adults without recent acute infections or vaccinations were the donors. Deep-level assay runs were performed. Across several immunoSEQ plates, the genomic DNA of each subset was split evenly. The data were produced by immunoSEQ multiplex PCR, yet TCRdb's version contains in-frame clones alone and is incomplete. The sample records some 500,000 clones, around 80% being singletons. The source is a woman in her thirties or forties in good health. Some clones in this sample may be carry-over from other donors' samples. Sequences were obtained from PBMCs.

CDR3 sequence (DNA): TGTGCCAGCAGCCGAACAGGGAGCTCCTACAATGAGCAGTTCTTC. Translation: CASSRTGSSYNEQFF. The genes are TRBV4-2 and TRBJ2-1; D is perhaps TRBD1 (6 bases). In germline, CDR1 is LGHNA, CDR2 YNFKEQ. The germline V and J ends were trimmed by 4 bases and 0 bases, with 10 bases remaining between them. The CDR3 runs to 15 residues.